This section outlines one T cell receptor beta chain sequence together with its context. Its antigen is as yet unknown. The sample belongs to a study of cytomegalovirus exposure and HLA in healthy donors. This PCR relied on a set of 60 Vbeta primers and 13 Jbeta primers. TCRdb keeps only in-frame clones here, not all; method: immunoSEQ multiplex PCR. The sample includes about 130,000 clones, 65% to 85% seen only once; the top ten take 1.8%. Healthy donors of bone marrow made up the group. General study findings and limits: The productive fraction for most TCR beta V segments was about 87% or about 30% in an earlier analysis. Researchers catalogued 164 TCR beta chains as cytomegalovirus-associated.

The sequence derives from a woman aged 40-49 years in good health and CMV-seronegative. Sequenced material: PBMCs.

CDR3 nucleotide sequence: TGTGCCAGTCATAGCGGGACGGGTTACAATGAGCAGTTCTTC. Translating it yields CASHSGTGYNEQFF. This chain joins TRBV19 and TRBJ2-1, with 8 bases aligning to TRBD2. After removal of 8 bases from V and 4 bases from J, the junction contained 7 bases not matched to a gene. Per the germline V gene, CDR1 is LNHDA and CDR2 is SQIVND (reference sequence). CDR3 length: 14 residues.